The next 30 T cell receptor beta chains were all read from a single sample in a study of regulatory T cells in long-lasting Graves disease. Indicated time point: persistent/refractory GD, antithyroid drugs over 5 years with positive TRAb. PBMC-derived RNA was used for the TCR library. In building TCR beta libraries, iRepertoire HTBI primers were used together with Arm-PCR of CDR3 regions. One entry per CDR3 protein results from TCRdb running MiXCR on the multiplex PCR reads. The sample has about half a million distinct CDR3 sequences, about 20% seen once. This material consisted of peripheral blood mononuclear cells (PBMCs), taken when the disease was refractory, from a patient treated with antithyroid drugs. All receptors derive from a female donor with Graves disease.

The chain joins TRBV5-1 to TRBJ1-5; 10 bases match TRBD1. V was clipped by 4 bases and J by 11 bases; unmatched bases: 6. This CDR3 comprises 13 residues. From germline, CDR1 is SGHRS and CDR2 YFSETQ. The CDR3 DNA sequence: TGCGCCAGCAGCCCCGGACAGGGGGGGACCCAGCATTTT. This encodes CASSPGQGGTQHF. The whole variable domain, filled in from reference TRBV5-1 and TRBJ1-5, reads KAGVTQTPRYLIKTRGQQVTLSCSPISGHRSVSWYQQTPGQGLQFLFEYFSETQRNKGNFPGRFSGRQFSNSRSEMNVSTLELGDSALYLCASSPGQGGTQHFGDGTRLSIL.

With respect to this clonotype: One base away lies a much larger clone, so this may be a sequencing read error. DNA for the CDR3: TGTGCCAACAGCTTAATAAGCCAGGGCCATCAGCCCCAGCATTTT. This gives the protein CANSLISQGHQPQHF. The chain is built from TRBV7-2 and TRBJ1-5, with D possibly TRBD1 on 5 matching bases. The germline gives CDR1 SGHTA, CDR2 FQGNSA. The CDR3 contains 15 residues.

This clonotype showed up many times. V usage is TRBV20-1 and J usage is TRBJ2-7; TRBD1 matches 9 bases. CDR1 is DFQATT, CDR2 SNEGSKA, per germline (reference sequence). V shed 6 bases, J shed 4 bases, and the junction held 13 bases outside the gene matches. The CDR3 is 15 residues long. The CDR3 DNA follows: TGCAGTGCCATAACCTCGGACAGGGGTGCGTACGAGCAGTACTTC. It codes for CSAITSDRGAYEQYF.

In this sample, this clonotype turned up many times. The genes are TRBV19 and TRBJ1-1; D is perhaps TRBD1 (5 bases). The CDR3 runs 13 residues. CDR1 LNHDA and CDR2 SQIVND come from the germline V gene (reference sequence). The V end lost 7 bases, the J end lost 4 bases, and 13 bases lay between the germline ends. CDR3 in DNA: TGTGCCAGTATTCGACAGACCTTCACTGAAGCTTTCTTT. Translation: CASIRQTFTEAFF.

The rearrangement links TRBV10-3 to TRBJ1-4, with D uncertain. The CDR3 is 15 amino acids. Trimming removed 0 bases from V and 4 bases from J, with 9 bases in between. In germline, CDR1 is ENHRY, CDR2 SYGVKD. The chain's CDR3 is CAISESRRHNEKLFF. CDR3 DNA sequence: TGTGCCATCAGTGAGTCGAGGCGGCATAATGAAAAACTGTTTTTT.

This clonotype was seen repeatedly, ten times or more. The chain joins TRBV28 to TRBJ1-2, with D tentatively TRBD1 (6 bases). CDR3 length: 16 residues. Germline values: CDR1 MDHEN, CDR2 SYDVKM. Trimming cost V 2 bases and J 4 bases, with 17 bases left between them. The CDR3 spells CASSLSIGQQSYGYTF. The CDR3 region has the DNA TGTGCCAGCAGTTTAAGTATCGGACAGCAGAGCTATGGCTACACCTTC.

The chain combines TRBV6-9 with TRBJ1-5, with D uncertain. The CDR3 is 13 amino acids. The V gene's germline CDR1 is MNHGY and CDR2 SVAAGI. The ends were cut back, 4 bases at V and 6 bases at J, with 10 bases in the middle. The CDR3 loop is CASSLSGPQPQHF. CDR3 in DNA: TGTGCCAGCAGTTTATCCGGGCCTCAGCCCCAGCATTTT.

The CDR3 region has the DNA TGTGCCAGCAGCCCAGGGACTGGTGCTGGGGAGCTGTTTTTT. Its protein is CASSPGTGAGELFF. This chain connects TRBV9 to TRBJ2-2, with D perhaps matching TRBD2 (6 bases). From germline, CDR1 is SGDLS and CDR2 YYNGEE. The CDR3 runs to 14 residues. The germline V and J ends were trimmed by 4 bases and 8 bases, with 15 bases remaining between them.

This chain uses TRBV27 with TRBJ2-7; D gene ambiguous. V was clipped by 4 bases and J by 9 bases, with 10 bases between them. Germline loops: CDR1 MNHEY, CDR2 SMNVEV (reference sequence). The CDR3 spans 11 residues. The CDR3 DNA is TGTGCCAGCAGTTCGCGTGGAAGGCAGTACTTC. Its protein is CASSSRGRQYF.

This clonotype has more than one count but fewer than ten. Here the CDR3 DNA reads TGTGCCAGCAGCCAAGAAAGGACAGGGGTCTATGGCTACACCTTC. Translation gives CASSQERTGVYGYTF. V gene TRBV4-2 combines with J gene TRBJ1-2, with 9 bases identical to TRBD1. V shed 0 bases, J shed 4 bases, and the junction held 3 bases outside the gene matches. The length of the CDR3 is 15 residues. Germline V CDR1 and CDR2: LGHNA, YNFKEQ.

This clonotype was seen a few times. The chain joins TRBV28 to TRBJ1-1; D may be TRBD1 (6 bases). Germline CDR1 is MDHEN and CDR2 is SYDVKM. V lost 11 bases to trimming and J lost 1 base, with 17 bases between them. The CDR3 is 14 residues long. CDR3 protein: CAGLRGAENTEAFF. CDR3 DNA sequence: TGTGCCGGACTACGGGGGGCCGAGAACACTGAAGCTTTCTTT.

This clonotype has more than one count but fewer than ten. The chain is built from TRBV19 and TRBJ2-5; 7 nucleotides match TRBD2. The germline gives CDR1 LNHDA, CDR2 SQIVND (reference sequence). This CDR3 region has 14 residues. J was trimmed by 5 bases and V by 3 bases; bases with no gene match: 6. CDR3 protein: CASSIGQGGETQYF. The CDR3 DNA reads TGTGCCAGTAGTATTGGGCAGGGAGGGGAGACCCAGTACTTC.

This clonotype showed up many times. The rearrangement uses TRBV28 and TRBJ1-1, with TRBD1 identical over 8 bases. The CDR3 has 14 amino acids. Germline CDR1 MDHEN, CDR2 SYDVKM. Trimming removed 7 bases from V and 1 base from J; junction bases left unmatched: 5. The CDR3 here is CASTQGAWNTEAFF. DNA for the CDR3: TGTGCCAGCACCCAGGGGGCGTGGAACACTGAAGCTTTCTTT.

The gene calls are TRBV6-2 or TRBV6-3 and TRBJ1-6; the D is unclear. Germline CDR1 MNHEY, CDR2 SVGEGT. This CDR3 is built from 15 residues. V was clipped by 4 bases and J by 8 bases, with 15 bases between them. DNA for the CDR3: TGTGCCAGCAGTTCTTACAGAGTGGAGGATTCACCCCTCCACTTT. Its protein product is CASSSYRVEDSPLHF.

This clonotype was observed at least ten times. The CDR3 DNA sequence: TGTGCCAGCAGCCATACAGGGGAAGCTTTCTTT. Protein: CASSHTGEAFF. The chain carries TRBV28 and TRBJ1-1; possible D gene TRBD1, 6 bases. CDR1 is MDHEN, CDR2 SYDVKM, per germline. V was shortened by 6 bases and J by 8 bases, with 10 bases between the two germline ends. The CDR3 sequence is 11 residues long.

Ten or more counts support this clonotype. The gene calls are TRBV28 and TRBJ1-3; no reliable D call. CDR3 length equals 17 residues. CDR1 and CDR2 (germline): MDHEN, SYDVKM. V gave up 2 bases and J gave up 0 bases, with 14 bases separating them. The CDR3 loop is CASSLGTFFYSGNTIYF. DNA of the CDR3: TGTGCCAGCAGTTTAGGCACATTCTTTTACTCTGGAAACACCATATATTTT.

The gene calls are TRBV20-1 and TRBJ2-7; TRBD2 aligns across 8 bases. The CDR3 extends over 14 amino acids. Germline trimming cut 5 bases from V and 4 bases from J; bases unmatched to any gene: 10. The V gene's germline CDR1 is DFQATT and CDR2 SNEGSKA (reference sequence). The CDR3 spells CSACLGREGYEQYF. The CDR3, as DNA: TGCAGTGCTTGCCTAGGTCGGGAGGGGTACGAGCAGTACTTC.

The V and J genes are TRBV20-1 and TRBJ1-1; 7 nucleotides agree with TRBD1. The germline CDR1 and CDR2 sequences are DFQATT and SNEGSKA (reference sequence). The CDR3 consists of 14 residues. Germline trimming cut 3 bases from V and 2 bases from J; bases unmatched to any gene: 6. CDR3 nucleotides: TGCAGTGCTAGCCCCGGGACAGACAACACTGAAGCTTTCTTT. It translates to CSASPGTDNTEAFF.

This clonotype has just a few counts. V and J are TRBV24-1 and TRBJ2-6; D possibly uses TRBD1 or TRBD2 (5 bases each). V was pared by 3 bases and J by 0 bases, with 11 bases between. CDR1 is KGHDR, CDR2 SFDVKD, per germline. The CDR3 spans 17 residues. The CDR3: CATSDPRDRSGANVLTF. The CDR3 DNA reads TGTGCCACCAGTGATCCTCGGGACCGCTCTGGGGCCAACGTCCTGACTTTC.

In regard to this clonotype: A clone one base away is much larger, so this may be a read error. The rearrangement uses TRBV28 and TRBJ1-6; D is uncertain. The CDR3 consists of 11 residues. The germline V gene encodes CDR1 MDHEN and CDR2 SYDVKM. The DNA of the CDR3 is TGTGCCAGCAGTTTATCTAGACCCCGCCACTTT. Translated: CASSLSRPRHF. Full variable domain (missing parts from reference TRBV28 and TRBJ1-6): DVKVTQSSRYLVKRTGEKVFLECVQDMDHENMFWYRQDPGLGLRLIYFSYDVKMKEKGDIPEGYSVSREKKERFSLILESASTNQTSMYLCASSLSRPRHFGNGTRLTVT.

The chain employs TRBV9 and TRBJ2-7, with a tentative D call TRBD2 (5 bases). Germline V gene lookup returns CDR1 SGDLS and CDR2 YYNGEE. V shed 3 bases and J shed 5 bases, with 12 bases lying between them. The CDR3 is 13 amino acids. CDR3 amino acids: CASSAGLGNEQYF. CDR3 DNA sequence: TGTGCCAGCAGCGCGGGTCTCGGGAACGAGCAGTACTTC.

The chain joins TRBV3-1 to TRBJ1-2; D is unresolved. This CDR3 comprises 15 residues. V lost 1 base to trimming and J lost 2 bases, with 11 bases between them. CDR1 LGHDT and CDR2 YNNKEL come from the germline V gene (reference sequence). As DNA, the CDR3 is TGTGCCAGCAGCCAAGGGGCCAGAACAAACTATGGCTACACCTTC. This encodes CASSQGARTNYGYTF.

V is TRBV6-1 and J is TRBJ1-3, with TRBD1 as a possible D gene (5 bases). The germline V gene encodes CDR1 MNHNS and CDR2 SASEGT. CDR3 size: 17 residues. V gave up 10 bases and J gave up 4 bases, with 26 bases separating them. The CDR3 region has the DNA TGTGCCACCCAGCGCCCCGGGACGATCTCTTCCGGAAACACCATATATTTT. It translates to CATQRPGTISSGNTIYF.

V usage is TRBV19 and J usage is TRBJ1-1, with 9 bases fitting TRBD1. The CDR3 sequence is 13 residues long. Germline trimming cut 8 bases from V and 3 bases from J; bases unmatched to any gene: 4. Looked up from germline, CDR1 is LNHDA and CDR2 is SQIVND (reference sequence). CDR3 loop: CASARDRDTEAFF. In DNA form, the CDR3 reads TGTGCCAGTGCGCGGGACAGGGACACTGAAGCTTTCTTT. The full variable domain, completed using reference TRBV19 and TRBJ1-1, is DGGITQSPKYLFRKEGQNVTLSCEQNLNHDAMYWYRQDPGQGLRLIYYSQIVNDFQKGDIAEGYSVSREKKESFPLTVTSAQKNPTAFYLCASARDRDTEAFFGQGTRLTVV.

This sequence joins TRBV4-1 and TRBJ1-4, with a tentative D call TRBD1 (6 bases). Germline assignment: CDR1 MGHRA and CDR2 YSYEKL. The V gene lost 0 bases and the J gene lost 3 bases, with 14 bases spanning the gap. The CDR3 totals 17 residues. The DNA for the CDR3 is TGCGCCAGCAGCCAAGATACACAGGGTATAGCTAATGAAAAACTGTTTTTT. It yields the protein CASSQDTQGIANEKLFF.

This clonotype has more than one count but fewer than ten. This chain joins TRBV6-2 or TRBV6-3 and TRBJ2-1; TRBD1 matches 7 bases. V shed 4 bases, J shed 9 bases, and the junction held 18 bases outside the gene matches. The CDR3 runs 17 residues. Per the germline V gene, CDR1 is MNHEY and CDR2 is SVGEGT. The CDR3 DNA follows: TGTGCCAGCAGTTTGGAAGTGAGGGGGCGCCTGCCCATTGAGCAGTTCTTC. Its protein is CASSLEVRGRLPIEQFF.

The table lists this clonotype with a few counts. V and J are TRBV29-1 and TRBJ1-1; D may be TRBD1 (5 bases). From germline, CDR1 is SQVTM and CDR2 ANQGSEA. The CDR3 runs 12 residues. The V end lost 0 bases, the J end lost 10 bases, and 12 bases lay between the germline ends. CDR3 protein: CSVEEGGDGAFF. The CDR3 region has the DNA TGCAGCGTTGAAGAAGGAGGGGACGGAGCTTTCTTT.

This clonotype was counted at least ten times. The chain has TRBV12-3 or TRBV12-4 and TRBJ2-2; TRBD2 is a possible D gene (6 bases). The CDR3 contains 16 residues. The ends were cut back, 6 bases at V and 2 bases at J, with 16 bases in the middle. CDR3 region: CASRLTSSGNTGELFF. DNA of the CDR3: TGTGCCAGCAGGCTAACTAGCTCCGGCAACACCGGGGAGCTGTTTTTT.

V is TRBV29-1 and J is TRBJ2-1; tentatively, D is TRBD1 or TRBD2 (7 bases each). Per germline, CDR1 SQVTM and CDR2 ANQGSEA. The CDR3 length is 16 residues. Trimming left V 5 bases short and J 2 bases short, with 19 bases between. CDR3 DNA sequence: TGCAGCGTTATTTACTTCAGGGGGGGAACCTACAATGAGCAGTTCTTC. Amino acid sequence: CSVIYFRGGTYNEQFF.

This clonotype was found many times. This chain joins TRBV20-1 and TRBJ2-5; D could derive from TRBD1 or TRBD2 (5 bases each). Trimming removed 3 bases at V and 4 bases at J, with 6 bases between. Germline V gives CDR1 DFQATT, CDR2 SNEGSKA (reference sequence). The CDR3 covers 11 residues. CDR3 in DNA: TGCAGTGCTAGGAGGGGAGAGACCCAGTACTTC. Its translation is CSARRGETQYF.